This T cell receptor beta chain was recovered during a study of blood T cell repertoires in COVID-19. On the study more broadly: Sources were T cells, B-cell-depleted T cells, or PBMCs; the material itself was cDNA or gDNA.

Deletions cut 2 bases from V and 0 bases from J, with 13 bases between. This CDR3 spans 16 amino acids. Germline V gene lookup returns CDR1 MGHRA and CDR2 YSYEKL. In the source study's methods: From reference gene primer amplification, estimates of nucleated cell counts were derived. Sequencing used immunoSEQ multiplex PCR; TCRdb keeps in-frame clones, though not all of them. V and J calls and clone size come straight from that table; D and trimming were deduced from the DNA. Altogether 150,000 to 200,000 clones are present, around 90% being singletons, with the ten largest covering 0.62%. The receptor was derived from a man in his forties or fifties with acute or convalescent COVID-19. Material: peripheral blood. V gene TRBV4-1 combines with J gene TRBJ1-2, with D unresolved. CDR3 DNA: TGCGCCAGCAGCCAACTGGGAGTAGTGACTAACTATGGCTACACCTTC. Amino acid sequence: CASSQLGVVTNYGYTF.